Sequencing of this T cell receptor (beta chain) was carried out in a study of blood T cell repertoires in COVID-19. The assay was immunoSEQ multiplex PCR, and TCRdb's table has in-frame clones only and misses some. The sample contains roughly 160,000 clones, about four fifths of which appear only once. This sequence was found in a woman older than 75 with acute or convalescent COVID-19. Sequenced input: peripheral blood.

CDR3 region: CASSTTRDIMNTEAFF. CDR3 bases: TGTGCCAGCAGCACTACACGGGACATCATGAACACTGAAGCTTTCTTT. V gene TRBV5-6 combines with J gene TRBJ1-1; a weak D match, TRBD1 (6 bases). This CDR3 region has 16 residues. The V end lost 4 bases, the J end lost 0 bases, and 16 bases lay between the germline ends. Germline V gene lookup returns CDR1 SGHDT and CDR2 YYEEEE.